These T cell receptor beta chains were read from a single sample in a study of blood T cell repertoires in COVID-19. Here immunoSEQ multiplex PCR was the method, and the copy in TCRdb shows in-frame clones only, minus some. This table holds tens of thousands of clones, 81% found once. The source material was peripheral blood. These receptors originate from a man in his sixties or seventies with COVID-19, enrolled during active disease. Each CDR3 is given without its conserved first and last residue. Fields, in order: CDR3 protein, V gene.

ASSLGVRAGGSPLH,TRBV7-2
ASSLSRAGSPSEAF,TRBV7-6
ASSPWGQAGGPQH,TRBV5-1
ASSQVQASGSHEQY,TRBV4-2
ASSSTGLYEQY,TRBV28
ASSQDLRFGNQPQH,TRBV4-3
ASSFGGQETQY,TRBV12-3/TRBV12-4
ASSLPNRDEAF,TRBV7-2
ASSQGQGNSPLH,TRBV3-1/TRBV3-2
ASSLVLGTGYNEQF,TRBV5-1
ATVDGERLNYGYT,TRBV28
ASSEGVGEAF,TRBV19
ASWGAGQGVSGNTIY,TRBV2
ASSFDRGTAGANVLT,TRBV27
ATGLAGAATGELF,TRBV15
ASSGPGQGDYGYT,TRBV28
ATSDPTSGSMHEQY,TRBV24-1
ASRDHGTGHEKLF,TRBV19
SARTGDEKLF,TRBV29-1
ALAGENTGELF,TRBV6-5
ASSLDRSRAGNEQF,TRBV7-2
ASSPIDMNGYT,TRBV18
ASSQEVRNTEAF,TRBV7-9
ASSRDPTNEKLF,TRBV9
ASSAERSAGGLNTEAF,TRBV9
ASSQGASGNTIY,TRBV18
ATSGTRYSNQPQH,TRBV24-1
ASSVGQAGETQY,TRBV9
ASQPGLAFNEQF,TRBV9
ASSQAGGVAEAF,TRBV3-1/TRBV3-2
ASSLGSQGSAF,TRBV5-4
ASSLEGQGHGYT,TRBV5-1
ASSPSGTGVTNTEAF,TRBV3-1/TRBV3-2
ASSESPRTGGSGYT,TRBV9
ASRIQGVVGGYT,TRBV27
ASSQGASGYNEQF,TRBV4-3
ASSSGQPEYEQY,TRBV5-4
ASSRSSYNEQF,TRBV5-1
ASSPRLVAGSYNEQF,TRBV7-3
ATSRDRVEGNTIY,TRBV15
ASSYSVTATSGIPNEQF,TRBV6-2/TRBV6-3
ASSSHDRDHQPQH,TRBV6-2/TRBV6-3
ASSVAGFGSYGYT,TRBV9
ASSQSTGRPSYNEQF,TRBV4-2
ASSYLPSYEQY,TRBV6-2/TRBV6-3
ASSQSRAGYT,TRBV5-1
ASSLGRREGPYEQY,TRBV23-1
ASSLQGISYEQY,TRBV5-5